The next 8 T cell receptor beta chains were all read from a single sample in a study of OX40 agonist ivuxolimab in advanced cancers. The library was obtained by the immunoSEQ multiplex PCR assay. Not all clones reach the TCRdb copy of this immuneACCESS table, which keeps in-frame sequences only. Checked studies attribute under half of the gap to unresolved V genes and leave the rest unexplained. The sample records more than 55,000 clones, about 91% of which are singletons. Of the sample, about an eighth is held by the ten largest clones. Here the sequenced sample was CD4+ or CD8+ T cells sorted from blood, taken in a trial of the OX40 agonist ivuxolimab. Receptors originate from an adult with an advanced solid tumor such as melanoma, head and neck, liver or kidney cancer.

J is TRBJ1-3 and V is TRBV6-5, with no clear D. The V end was cut by 6 bases, the J end by 4 bases, with 7 bases between. CDR1 is MNHEY, CDR2 SVGAGI, per germline. CDR3 size: 12 residues. The CDR3: CASSTQGNTIYF. CDR3 sequence (DNA): TGTGCCAGCAGCACCCAGGGAAACACCATATATTTT.

The V gene is TRBV19, the J gene TRBJ2-3, with a tentative D call TRBD2 (7 bases). CDR3 length: 15 amino acids. Trimming removed 7 bases at V and 2 bases at J, with 16 bases between. CDR1 and CDR2 from the germline V gene are LNHDA and SQIVND (reference sequence). The CDR3 here is CASKSRGGSTDTQYF. CDR3 DNA sequence: TGTGCCAGTAAATCGAGGGGGGGCTCCACAGATACGCAGTATTTT.

The rearrangement links TRBV18 to TRBJ2-3; 8 bases are a match to TRBD2. The CDR3 covers 14 residues. CDR1 is KGHSH, CDR2 LQKENI, per germline. After removal of 11 bases from V and 2 bases from J, the junction contained 9 bases not matched to a gene. The CDR3 DNA follows: TGTGCCTCTTCGGGGGGGAGCCACACAGATACGCAGTATTTT. Amino acids: CASSGGSHTDTQYF.

This clone was seen only a few times. This chain connects TRBV2 to TRBJ1-2, with D possibly matching TRBD1 (6 bases). The CDR3 has 11 residues. CDR1 SNHLY and CDR2 FYNNEI come from the germline V gene. V lost 7 bases to trimming and J lost 8 bases, with 11 bases between them. The CDR3 nucleotides read TGTGCCAGCACTCGGGACACCGGCTACACCTTC. This codes for CASTRDTGYTF.

This chain links TRBV18 with TRBJ2-3, with TRBD1 matching 7 bases. Germline CDR1 KGHSH, CDR2 LQKENI. This CDR3 contains 15 residues. The V and J ends lost 4 bases and 2 bases, in that order; junction bases with no gene match: 6. The CDR3 here is CASSRRDRNTDTQYF. The CDR3 nucleotides read TGTGCCAGCTCACGCCGGGACAGAAACACAGATACGCAGTATTTT.

This clone was found once. The gene calls are TRBV6-1 and TRBJ2-2, with D perhaps matching TRBD1 (6 bases). The CDR3 runs to 15 residues. The V and J ends lost 1 base and 6 bases respectively, with 12 bases between them. The germline V gene encodes CDR1 MNHNS and CDR2 SASEGT. CDR3 sequence: CASSEVGRGPGELFF. For the CDR3, the DNA is TGTGCCAGCAGTGAAGTGGGCAGGGGACCCGGGGAGCTGTTTTTT.

The chain employs TRBV6-7 and TRBJ2-2; maybe TRBD1 (5 bases). TRBV6-7 is flagged as an ORF with uncertain function. The V and J ends lost 8 bases and 6 bases respectively, with 10 bases between them. This CDR3 region has 12 residues. CDR3 DNA sequence: TGTGCCAGCCCGACAGTTCCCGGGGAGCTGTTTTTT. Its protein is CASPTVPGELFF.

The rearrangement uses TRBV19 and TRBJ2-7; no clear D. The CDR3 loop spans 15 amino acids. Looked up from germline, CDR1 is LNHDA and CDR2 is SQIVND (reference sequence). The ends were cut back, 3 bases at V and 3 bases at J, with 15 bases in the middle. CDR3 protein: CASSIEHIVIYEQYF. CDR3 DNA sequence: TGTGCCAGTAGTATCGAACATATCGTAATCTACGAGCAGTACTTC.